Below, one T cell receptor beta chain is given with its context. Its specificity is not known. This entry comes from a study of identical twins. Overall study findings and caveats: It was possible that invariant MAIT and iNKT cells partly confounded the zero-insertion analyses.

Germline V gene sequence: CDR1 SNHLY, CDR2 FYNNEI. The CDR3 extends over 14 amino acids. V lost 7 bases, J lost 8 bases, and 8 bases stayed unmatched. MiXCR, run by TCRdb on the 5' RACE reads, gives a single entry per CDR3 protein. The table records around 570,000 distinct CDR3 sequences, more than 9% of them present only once. These data also formed part of another study, on yellow fever vaccine responses in identical twins.

Sample: PBMCs. The gene calls are TRBV2 and TRBJ2-1; 10 positions match TRBD2. The receptor was isolated from a woman aged 18-29 years in good health. The CDR3 reads CASTPGLASYEQFF. The CDR3 coding sequence is TGTGCCAGCACCCCGGGACTAGCGAGCTATGAGCAGTTCTTC.